This T cell receptor (beta chain) was retrieved from a study of blood T cells in healthy people across ages. Notes on the study in general: The unknown donor CMV status may have confounded expanded clonotype changes. The study regarded diversity estimates from one million T cells as underestimates. The recorded TCR beta diversity per million T cells decreased in a roughly linear manner with age.

The sample holds many counts of this clonotype. The antigen is not known. It was with a sample-barcoded 5' primer and a J-beta primer mix that a second PCR of roughly 6 to 12 cycles was run. TCRdb fed the 5' RACE reads into MiXCR, producing one record per CDR3 protein. The table includes 1.5 million to 2 million distinct CDR3 sequences, roughly 28% detected once. The sequence came from a woman in her twenties or thirties in good health. Sample: blood.

CDR3 sequence reads: CASSQEPVTQYF. CDR3 bases: TGTGCCAGCAGCCAAGAACCTGTTACCCAGTACTTC. The rearrangement uses TRBV3-1 and TRBJ2-5; D not resolved. CDR3 length equals 12 residues. Germline CDR1 is LGHDT and CDR2 is YNNKEL (reference sequence). The V gene lost 0 bases and the J gene lost 8 bases, with 7 bases spanning the gap.